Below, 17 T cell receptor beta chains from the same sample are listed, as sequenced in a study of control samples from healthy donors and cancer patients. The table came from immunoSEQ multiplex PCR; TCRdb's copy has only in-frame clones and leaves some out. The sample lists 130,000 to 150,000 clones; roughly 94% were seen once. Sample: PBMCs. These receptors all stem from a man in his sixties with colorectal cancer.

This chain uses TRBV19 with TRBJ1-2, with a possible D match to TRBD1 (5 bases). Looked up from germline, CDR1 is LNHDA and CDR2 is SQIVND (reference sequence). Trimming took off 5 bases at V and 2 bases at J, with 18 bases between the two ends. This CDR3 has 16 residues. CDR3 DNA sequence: TGTGCCAGTAGTGTACCACGGGGCGCGGGAAACTATGGCTACACCTTC. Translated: CASSVPRGAGNYGYTF.

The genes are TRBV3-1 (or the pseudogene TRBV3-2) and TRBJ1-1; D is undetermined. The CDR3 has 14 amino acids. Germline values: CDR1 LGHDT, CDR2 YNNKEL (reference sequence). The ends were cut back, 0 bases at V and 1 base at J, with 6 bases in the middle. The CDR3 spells CASSQDGRNTEAFF. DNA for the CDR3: TGTGCCAGCAGCCAAGATGGGCGGAACACTGAAGCTTTCTTT.

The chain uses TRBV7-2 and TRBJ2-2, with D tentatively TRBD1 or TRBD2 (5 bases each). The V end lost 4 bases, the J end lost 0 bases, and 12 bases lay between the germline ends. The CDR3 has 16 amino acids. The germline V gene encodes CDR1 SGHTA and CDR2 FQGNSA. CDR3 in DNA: TGTGCCAGCAGCTCGTCGATGGGGGCGAACACCGGGGAGCTGTTTTTT. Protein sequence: CASSSSMGANTGELFF.

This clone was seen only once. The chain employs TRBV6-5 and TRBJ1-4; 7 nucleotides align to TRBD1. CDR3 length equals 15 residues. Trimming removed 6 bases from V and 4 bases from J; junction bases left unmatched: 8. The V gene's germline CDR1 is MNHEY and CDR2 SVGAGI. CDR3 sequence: CASRPRTGFNEKLFF. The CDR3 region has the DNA TGTGCCAGCAGACCAAGGACAGGATTTAATGAAAAACTGTTTTTT.

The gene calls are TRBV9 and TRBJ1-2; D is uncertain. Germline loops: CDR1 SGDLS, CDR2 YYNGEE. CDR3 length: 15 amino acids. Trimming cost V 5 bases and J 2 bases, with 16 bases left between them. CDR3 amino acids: CASSRTELVNYGYTF. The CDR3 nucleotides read TGTGCCAGCAGTCGGACCGAACTAGTAAACTATGGCTACACCTTC.

The CDR3 protein is CASSLSLSQPRGYTF. The CDR3 nucleotides are TGCGCCAGCAGCTTGAGTTTAAGTCAGCCGAGAGGCTACACCTTC. This chain uses TRBV5-1 with TRBJ1-2; no reliable D call. This CDR3 comprises 15 residues. Trimming took off 1 base at V and 8 bases at J, with 18 bases between the two ends. Germline lookup yields CDR1 SGHRS and CDR2 YFSETQ.

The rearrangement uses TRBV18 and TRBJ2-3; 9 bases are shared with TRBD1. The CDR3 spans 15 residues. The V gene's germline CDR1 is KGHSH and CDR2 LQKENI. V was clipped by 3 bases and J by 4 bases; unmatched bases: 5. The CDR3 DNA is TGTGCCAGCTCACCTCGGGACAGGGTGCCAGATACGCAGTATTTT. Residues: CASSPRDRVPDTQYF.

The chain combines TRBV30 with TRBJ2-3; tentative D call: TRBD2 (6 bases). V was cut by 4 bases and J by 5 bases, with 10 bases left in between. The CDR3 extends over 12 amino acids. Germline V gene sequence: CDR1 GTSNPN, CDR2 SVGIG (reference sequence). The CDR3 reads CAWNEGGDTQYF. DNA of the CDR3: TGTGCCTGGAACGAGGGAGGAGATACGCAGTATTTT.

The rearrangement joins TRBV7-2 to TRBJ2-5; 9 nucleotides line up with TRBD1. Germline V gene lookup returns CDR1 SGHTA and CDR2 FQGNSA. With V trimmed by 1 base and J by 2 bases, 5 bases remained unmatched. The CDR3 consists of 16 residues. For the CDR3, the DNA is TGTGCCAGCAGCTTAGGCCCCGGGACAGGGCAAGAGACCCAGTACTTC. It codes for CASSLGPGTGQETQYF.

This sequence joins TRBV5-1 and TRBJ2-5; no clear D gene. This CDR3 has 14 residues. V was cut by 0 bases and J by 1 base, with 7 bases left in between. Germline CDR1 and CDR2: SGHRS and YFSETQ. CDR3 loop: CASSLESFQETQYF. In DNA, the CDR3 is TGCGCCAGCAGCTTGGAGAGTTTCCAAGAGACCCAGTACTTC.

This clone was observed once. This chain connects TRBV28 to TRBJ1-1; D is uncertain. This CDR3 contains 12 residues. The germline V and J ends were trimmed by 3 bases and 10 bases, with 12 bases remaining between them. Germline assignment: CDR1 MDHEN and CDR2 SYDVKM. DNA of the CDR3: TGTGCCAGCAGTTTGGGCACCGAGGGAGCTTTCTTT. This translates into CASSLGTEGAFF.

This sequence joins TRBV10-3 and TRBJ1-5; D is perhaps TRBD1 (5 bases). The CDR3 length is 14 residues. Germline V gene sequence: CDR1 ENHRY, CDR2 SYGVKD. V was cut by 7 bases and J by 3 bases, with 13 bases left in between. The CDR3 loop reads CAITPGRANQPQHF. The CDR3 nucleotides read TGTGCCATCACCCCAGGGAGGGCCAATCAGCCCCAGCATTTT.

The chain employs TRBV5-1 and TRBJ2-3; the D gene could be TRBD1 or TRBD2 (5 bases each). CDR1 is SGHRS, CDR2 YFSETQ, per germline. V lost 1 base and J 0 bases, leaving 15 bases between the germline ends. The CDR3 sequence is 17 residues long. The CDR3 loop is CASSLKRGQTSTDTQYF. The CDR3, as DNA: TGCGCCAGCAGCTTGAAGAGGGGTCAGACTAGCACAGATACGCAGTATTTT.

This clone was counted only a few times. This CDR3 reads CASSLARGAGYTF. The CDR3 DNA reads TGTGCCAGCAGTTTAGCGAGGGGGGCTGGCTACACCTTC. The chain recombines TRBV12-3 or TRBV12-4 with TRBJ1-2, with a possible D match to TRBD1 (6 bases). This CDR3 spans 13 amino acids. The V end lost 0 bases, the J end lost 7 bases, and 9 bases lay between the germline ends.

The CDR3 coding sequence is TGTGCCAGCATGGGGCAGCCTAATGAAAAACTGTTTTTT. Its protein product is CASMGQPNEKLFF. The chain carries TRBV2 and TRBJ1-4, with a possible D match to TRBD1 (5 bases). Germline-derived CDR1 and CDR2 are SNHLY and FYNNEI. The CDR3 is made up of 13 amino acids. V was cut by 7 bases and J by 3 bases, with 9 bases left in between. Drawing the rest from reference TRBV2 and TRBJ1-4, the complete variable domain is EPEVTQTPSHQVTQMGQEVILRCVPISNHLYFYWYRQILGQKVEFLVSFYNNEISEKSEIFDDQFSVERPDGSNFTLKIRSTKLEDSAMYFCASMGQPNEKLFFGSGTQLSVL.

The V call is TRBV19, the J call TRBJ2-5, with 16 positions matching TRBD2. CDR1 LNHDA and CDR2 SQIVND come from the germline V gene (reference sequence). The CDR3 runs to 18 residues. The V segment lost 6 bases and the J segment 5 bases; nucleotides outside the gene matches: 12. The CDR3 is CASRATGLAGGLGETQYF. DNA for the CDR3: TGTGCCAGTAGAGCTACGGGACTAGCGGGGGGGCTTGGCGAGACCCAGTACTTC.

The CDR3 loop is CASLGPLGSGNTIYF. The CDR3 nucleotides are TGTGCCAGCCTGGGGCCTCTAGGGTCTGGAAACACCATATATTTT. The gene calls are TRBV6-5 and TRBJ1-3, with D possibly being TRBD1 (5 bases). CDR3 length: 15 amino acids. V gave up 8 bases and J gave up 1 base, with 15 bases separating them. Germline CDR1 MNHEY, CDR2 SVGAGI.